A single sample gave rise to the 5 T cell receptor beta chains below, sequenced in a study of T cell responses to AZD1222 COVID-19 vaccine. The repertoire was sequenced with immunoSEQ multiplex PCR; TCRdb's copy has only in-frame clones and lacks some. The sample has under 150,000 clones; approximately 86% are singletons. The material sequenced was peripheral blood, taken 28 days after the second AZD1222 dose. Receptor source: an adult who received the AZD1222 COVID-19 vaccine.

The genes are TRBV5-1 and TRBJ1-4; D is uncertain. The V end was cut by 9 bases, the J end by 3 bases, with 12 bases between. Germline lookup yields CDR1 SGHRS and CDR2 YFSETQ. This CDR3 is built from 13 residues. CDR3 coding DNA: TGCGCCACCAAGGGTGAATCTAATGAAAAACTGTTTTTT. Amino acid sequence: CATKGESNEKLFF.

V gene TRBV6-5 combines with J gene TRBJ1-1; D is perhaps TRBD1 (5 bases). The V end was cut by 2 bases, the J end by 4 bases, with 14 bases between. The CDR3 totals 15 residues. The V gene's germline CDR1 is MNHEY and CDR2 SVGAGI. The CDR3 here is CASSYGEGGGTEAFF. As DNA, the CDR3 is TGTGCCAGCAGTTACGGAGAGGGTGGGGGCACTGAAGCTTTCTTT.

This clone turned up a few times. The chain has TRBV18 and TRBJ1-5, with a possible D match to TRBD1 (5 bases). From germline, CDR1 is KGHSH and CDR2 LQKENI. Trimming stripped 1 base from V and 2 bases from J, with 6 bases between. The CDR3 runs to 14 residues. The CDR3: CASSPLGGNQPQHF. The CDR3 bases are TGTGCCAGCTCACCACTGGGGGGCAATCAGCCCCAGCATTTT. Together with reference TRBV18 and TRBJ1-5, the CDR3 gives the full variable domain: NAGVMQNPRHLVRRRGQEARLRCSPMKGHSHVYWYRQLPEEGLKFMVYLQKENIIDESGMPKERFSAEFPKEGPSILRIQQVVRGDSAAYFCASSPLGGNQPQHFGDGTRLSIL.

This clone was found once. The rearrangement joins TRBV6-4 to TRBJ1-5, with D hard to call. Per the germline V gene, CDR1 is MRHNA and CDR2 is SNTAGT. Trimming cost V 3 bases and J 1 base, with 10 bases left between them. This CDR3 spans 15 amino acids. CDR3 in amino acids: CASSENVGSNQPQHF. For the CDR3, the DNA is TGTGCCAGCAGTGAGAATGTGGGGAGCAATCAGCCCCAGCATTTT.

The rearrangement joins TRBV4-1 to TRBJ1-1; D might be TRBD1 (5 bases). The germline V gene encodes CDR1 MGHRA and CDR2 YSYEKL. The CDR3 sequence is 11 residues long. V was trimmed by 0 bases and J by 11 bases, leaving 7 bases between them. The CDR3 nucleotides read TGCGCCAGCAGCCAAGATGGGACGGCTTTCTTT. It specifies CASSQDGTAFF.